The entry below describes one TCR beta chain. Its antigen remains unidentified. This entry belongs to a study of T-cell reconstitution after alpha-beta-depleted transplantation in children. CDR1 WSHSY and CDR2 SAAADI come from the germline V gene. The V and J ends lost 7 bases and 2 bases, in that order; junction bases with no gene match: 2. CDR3 length equals 12 residues. Findings of the study overall: In patients about two months after transplant, alpha-beta T cells reportedly arose from several hundred expanded graft clones. At one year after transplant, newly produced T cells mostly accounted for T-cell counts and diversity.

Preparation of the TCRbeta library used unique molecular identifiers. TCRdb used MiXCR to reprocess the PCR reads, holding one entry per CDR3 protein. The repertoire holds about 980,000 distinct CDR3 sequences, with about 26% as singletons. The chain couples TRBV10-2 to TRBJ2-7, with 7 bases fitting TRBD2. The TCR was taken from a boy younger than two who had a stem cell transplant for SCID, so the T cells may come from the graft donor. The specimen comprised PBMCs, mostly from graft donor cells, sampled 360 days after TCRalphabeta/CD19-depleted stem cell transplant. CDR3 in amino acids: CASMGRAYEQYF. CDR3 bases: TGCGCCAGCATGGGGAGGGCCTACGAGCAGTACTTC.